The rows below give T cell receptor beta chains drawn from one sample of a study of T cell repertoires in cytomegalovirus infection. MiXCR was run by TCRdb on the reads, yielding one entry per CDR3 protein. The sample yields about 770,000 distinct CDR3 sequences, 25% to 35% seen once. Their cognate antigens are unknown. The starting material was cultured CD8+ T cells from PBMCs, obtained from culture after CMV antigen stimulation. Every receptor here comes from a human donor in good health (CMV status not recorded). Some clones in this sample may be carry-over from other donors' samples. CDR3s include the opening cysteine and the closing phenylalanine or tryptophan. A D gene is named only where the DNA matches it firmly. For some rows the clone size is stated as once, few or many, or as a class when expanded; others skip it.

CDR3: CASWPGTPISGANVLTF
DNA: TGTGCCAGCTGGCCCGGGACACCTATCTCTGGGGCCAACGTCCTGACTTTC
D: .
V: TRBV7-8
J: TRBJ2-6
size: many

CDR3: CASSLGQFYGYTF
DNA: TGTGCCAGCAGCTTGGGACAGTTCTATGGCTACACCTTC
D: TRBD1
V: TRBV7-9
J: TRBJ1-2
size: many

CDR3: CASSQDPPLKGALDYGYTF
DNA: TGTGCCAGCAGCCAAGATCCGCCACTTAAGGGGGCTTTGGACTATGGCTACACCTTC
D: TRBD1
V: TRBV14
J: TRBJ1-2
size: .

CDR3: CAIRTTHSRDRSYGYTF
DNA: TGTGCCATCAGAACAACCCATTCTCGGGACAGGAGTTATGGCTACACCTTC
D: TRBD1
V: TRBV10-3
J: TRBJ1-2
size: .

CDR3: CASSEYGDTEAFF
DNA: TGTGCCAGCAGTGAGTACGGGGACACTGAAGCTTTCTTT
D: .
V: TRBV2
J: TRBJ1-1
size: .

CDR3: CAHRKDGQGAFAGELFF
DNA: TGCGCCCATAGGAAGGATGGACAGGGGGCATTTGCCGGGGAGCTGTTTTTT
D: TRBD1
V: TRBV4-1
J: TRBJ2-2
size: .

CDR3: CASSPYGPPYEQYF
DNA: TGTGCCAGCAGCCCCTACGGCCCCCCCTACGAGCAGTACTTC
D: .
V: TRBV7-2
J: TRBJ2-7
size: many

CDR3: CASTDPSGNTIYF
DNA: TGTGCCAGCACCGACCCCTCTGGAAACACCATATATTTT
D: .
V: TRBV7-9
J: TRBJ1-3
size: .

CDR3: CASSLGRKAFF
DNA: TGTGCCAGCAGTTTAGGGCGGAAAGCTTTCTTT
D: .
V: TRBV27
J: TRBJ1-1
size: few

CDR3: CASSATEYNEQFF
DNA: TGTGCCAGCAGCGCGACAGAGTACAATGAGCAGTTCTTC
D: .
V: TRBV5-4
J: TRBJ2-1
size: few